This TCR beta chain was documented in a study of blood T cell repertoires in COVID-19. Study information: Donors in the United States, Italy and Spain gave samples during acute or convalescent COVID-19.

Germline V gene lookup returns CDR1 MNHEY and CDR2 SVGAGI. Trimming cost V 10 bases and J 7 bases; bases outside gene matches: 12. The CDR3 is 14 amino acids. Sequenced by immunoSEQ multiplex PCR; TCRdb stores in-frame clones only, minus some. Here the sample spans some 210,000 clones, about 91% being singletons. This sequence was found in a man aged 30 to 39 with acute or convalescent COVID-19. What was sequenced was peripheral blood. The V gene is TRBV6-5, the J gene TRBJ2-1, with TRBD2 matching 8 bases. CDR3 sequence reads: CATRAGVAWNEQFF. CDR3 nucleotide sequence: TGTGCCACCCGAGCGGGAGTTGCGTGGAATGAGCAGTTCTTC.